This T cell receptor beta chain appears in the sequencing data of a study of cytomegalovirus exposure and HLA in healthy donors. CDR1 is SGDLS and CDR2 is YYNGEE in the germline V gene. This CDR3 has 15 amino acids. Trimming removed 5 bases from V and 6 bases from J; junction bases left unmatched: 9. Concerning this clone: The antigen is undetermined.

General study points: A missense DCLRE1C variant was associated with V- and J-gene trimming of TCR beta chains in a later analysis, and an independent cohort replicated the association.

PCR used 60 Vbeta primers and 13 Jbeta primers. Using immunoSEQ multiplex PCR, the repertoire was profiled, and TCRdb retains in-frame clones only, with some absent. The data contain under 200,000 clones, approximately 80% of them singletons. V gene TRBV9 combines with J gene TRBJ2-2, with TRBD2 identical over 8 bases. The source of this sequence is a man in his late teens or twenties in good health and CMV-seropositive. Sequencing was performed on PBMCs. CDR3 sequence (DNA): TGTGCCAGCAGTTTTTACGGGGGGGGCTCCGGGGAGCTGTTTTTT. As protein: CASSFYGGGSGELFF.